This entry concerns a single TCR beta chain. This entry is derived from a study of blood T cell repertoires in COVID-19. Germline loops: CDR1 MRHNA, CDR2 SNTAGT. The CDR3 is 13 amino acids. Trimming cost V 2 bases and J 6 bases; bases outside gene matches: 0. Only in-frame clones appear in the TCRdb table, and some are missing; sequencing was by immunoSEQ multiplex PCR. The data contain roughly 330,000 clones, over 75% of them singletons. Input material: PBMCs or T cells enriched from blood (not recorded which). The chain recombines TRBV6-4 with TRBJ1-2; 10 bases agree with TRBD1. The clonotype comes from a woman aged 25-40 years who had recovered from COVID-19. For the CDR3, the DNA is TGTGCCAGCAGTGACGGGACAGGGGATGGCTACACCTTC. It encodes CASSDGTGDGYTF.